This TCR beta chain was recorded in a study of OX40 agonist ivuxolimab in advanced cancers. Looking at the study overall: The costimulatory receptor OX40 (CD134) was targeted by ivuxolimab, a fully human IgG2 agonistic monoclonal antibody. Intravenous ivuxolimab was administered to patients every 2 weeks at six dose levels: 0.01, 0.1, 0.3, 1.5, 3 and 10 mg/kg. Among the roughly 52 dose-escalation patients, approximately 20 had hepatocellular carcinoma, some 15 melanoma, 9 renal cell carcinoma and 9 head and neck cancer. The dose-escalation cohort was about 86% male with a mean age of around 64 years, ranging from roughly 20 to 80. Prior anti-PD-1, anti-PD-L1 or anti-CTLA-4 therapy was permitted, and 40% to 50% of dose-escalation patients had received checkpoint inhibitors. Partial responses occurred in three dose-escalation patients: two with cutaneous melanoma and one with hepatocellular carcinoma. The point of sequencing TCRbeta in the periphery was to test whether ivuxolimab changed TCR sequence diversity and drove clonal T-cell expansion. The paper reports the monotherapy dose-escalation portion (N of about 54 patients) of the phase I ivuxolimab trial.

Worth noting for this clone: The specificity of this receptor is unknown. It has no much larger one-base neighbor in the sample; base qualities were not kept.

Genomic DNA was extracted from sorted cells for sequencing of the TCRbeta CDR3 region. TCRbeta CDR3 regions were sequenced using the immunoSEQ Assay. What TCRdb holds here is the immuneACCESS table cut down to in-frame rearrangements. Part of the clones is not present; checked against another copy, under half of the missing clones reflect an unresolved V gene, and the others are unexplained. Counted in this sample were approximately 83,000 clones; around 85% of them appeared once. The ten largest clones capture about 4.9% of the sample. From cysteine to phenylalanine, the CDR3 is 13 amino acids long. Only the CDR3 DNA stays, 39 bases, in frame from base 1. From a lookup of the germline V gene (reference sequence), CDR1 and CDR2 are GTSNPN and SVGIG. V loses 1 base of germline sequence and J loses 9 bases, and the interval between the two ends is 16 bases. The research as a whole found: After ivuxolimab, more expanded clones were found on average in CD8+ T cells than in CD4+ T cells. In partial responders in the 0.1-3.0 mg/kg groups, normalized peripheral clonal expansion was found to be among the lowest, especially among CD8+ T cells. The antigen specificity of the peripheral T cells that underwent clonal expansion was not determined. Low levels of normalized T-cell clonal expansion were also seen in some nonresponding patients. At doses from 0.1 to 3.0 mg/kg, clonal expansion was seen in both CD4+ and CD8+ blood T cells between baseline and week 6.

The trial excluded patients who had a history of autoimmune disease or were on systemic immunosuppression. Peripheral blood for TCR sequencing was collected from all dose cohorts at baseline, on cycle 4 day 1, and on cycle 7 day 1. The samples were taken from a phase I, first-in-human, multicenter, open-label dose-escalation trial of ivuxolimab. Adults with locally advanced or metastatic melanoma, renal cell carcinoma, hepatocellular carcinoma or head and neck squamous cell carcinoma were enrolled in the trial. Before TCR sequencing, CD4+ T cells and CD8+ T cells were sorted from peripheral blood as separate populations.

The sequence derives from an adult with an advanced solid tumor such as melanoma, head and neck, liver or kidney cancer. The chain uses TRBV30 and TRBJ2-7, with a weak D call of TRBD1 (6 bases match). The material sequenced was CD4+ or CD8+ T cells sorted from blood, taken in a trial of the OX40 agonist ivuxolimab. The CDR3 amino acid sequence is: CAWSGQALTPQYF. The DNA is as follows: TGTGCCTGGAGTGGACAGGCCCTCACTCCGCAGTACTTC. Here the CDR3 is joined to the reference TRBV30 and TRBJ2-7 genes, and the full variable domain is: SQTIHQWPATLVQPVGSPLSLECTVEGTSNPNLYWYRQAAGRGLQLLFYSVGIGQISSEVPQNLSASRPQDRQFILSSKKLLLSDSGFYLCAWSGQALTPQYFGPGTRLTVT.